The table lists the clone carrying this T cell receptor beta chain with many counts. Losses at the gene ends were 5 bases for V and 4 bases for J; bases not matched to a gene: 11. This CDR3 is built from 17 residues. CDR1 is MNHNS, CDR2 SASEGT, per germline. The time point was: newly diagnosed GD, antithyroid drugs for less than 3 months. RNA from PBMCs was the source of the TCR library. This record belongs to a study of regulatory T cells in long-lasting Graves disease. Researchers made TCR beta libraries by using iRepertoire HTBI primers and running Arm-PCR on CDR3 regions. TCRdb fed the multiplex PCR reads into MiXCR, producing one record per CDR3 protein. The table records a few hundred thousand distinct CDR3 sequences, around 16% of them present only once.

This receptor was taken from a female donor with Graves disease. The chain joins TRBV6-1 to TRBJ1-6; TRBD1 matches 7 bases. The sequenced sample was peripheral blood mononuclear cells (PBMCs), obtained at new diagnosis, from a patient treated with antithyroid drugs. The CDR3 loop reads CASSPPPPRGYNSPLHF. The CDR3 nucleotides are TGTGCCAGCAGTCCCCCGCCCCCCAGGGGGTATAATTCACCCCTCCACTTT.